A selection of T cell receptor beta chains follows, all from one sample in a study of blood T cells in healthy people across ages. One entry per CDR3 protein, called by TCRdb with MiXCR from the 5' RACE reads. The table records around 800,000 distinct CDR3 sequences, less than 80% of them present only once. Specimen: blood. These receptor sequences come from a man aged 25-45 years in good health. The CDR3 runs from the conserved cysteine through the conserved F or W. The order of the fields is J gene, clone size, V gene, CDR3 protein. Only part of the rows carry a size: once, few, many, or a class if the clone is expanded.

>TRBJ1-5|.|TRBV4-3
CASSQERTSDQPQHF
>TRBJ2-3|.|TRBV9
CASSVSLQGRDFGDTQYF
>TRBJ2-1|few|TRBV7-2
CASSLDSGGSYNEQFF
>TRBJ1-1|.|TRBV29-1
CSVTGIGTEAFF
>TRBJ2-7|.|TRBV7-2
CASSLGLAGNDEQYF
>TRBJ2-3|.|TRBV15
CAISTGRTDTQYF
>TRBJ2-3|.|TRBV29-1
CSVSPSGGLSTDTQYF
>TRBJ2-3|.|TRBV5-6
CASSLGGYWRSADTQYF
>TRBJ1-2|few|TRBV7-2
CASTGLQGLHGYTF
>TRBJ2-7|.|TRBV4-3
CASSLKHPGSSYEQYF
>TRBJ2-1|few|TRBV5-1
CASSSSGGPSGGAYNEQFF
>TRBJ2-3|.|TRBV6-5
CASSYGTSGATDTQYF
>TRBJ2-5|many|TRBV9
CASSPDSGAGETQYF
>TRBJ2-3|.|TRBV9
CASSVKTEGTDTQYF
>TRBJ1-5|.|TRBV2
CASKGYSNQPQHF
>TRBJ2-3|.|TRBV9
CASSVTGGGDTDTQYF
>TRBJ2-3|.|TRBV20-1
CSARPGGMLDTQYF
>TRBJ2-6|.|TRBV3-1
CASSFRQGYLSGANVLTF
>TRBJ2-5|few|TRBV5-1
CASSLEYTEQYF
>TRBJ1-2|few|TRBV7-3
CASSSGQLLNYGYTF
>TRBJ2-3|.|TRBV7-9
CASSLGVISDTQYF
>TRBJ2-5|.|TRBV27
CASSGGTRGSETQYF
>TRBJ2-1|.|TRBV20-1
CSALPSGTQETQFF
>TRBJ2-7|.|TRBV20-1
CSARRKGSVSYEQYF
>TRBJ1-2|.|TRBV9
CAGSVATGNDYGYTF
>TRBJ2-7|.|TRBV6-2/TRBV6-3
CASSLTGYPYEQYF
>TRBJ2-3|.|TRBV2
CASSSGTSSTDTQYF
>TRBJ2-3|once|TRBV10-3
CAISEFPASGGTDTQYF
>TRBJ2-1|.|TRBV7-3
CASSSQVQAYNEQFF
>TRBJ2-1|.|TRBV28
CASTRTVGAVNEQFF
>TRBJ1-2|many|TRBV7-2
CASSLQQGATLVGYTF
>TRBJ2-3|many|TRBV6-6
CASSPGQGGDTQYF
>TRBJ2-7|few|TRBV20-1
CSARVGTGGYEQYF
>TRBJ2-3|.|TRBV20-1
CSASPGTGGAEAQYF
>TRBJ2-7|.|TRBV9
CASSTTLAGTYEQYF
>TRBJ2-5|.|TRBV20-1
CSARTIAGGFAETQYF
>TRBJ2-2|.|TRBV7-9
CASSSESGGPTGELFF
>TRBJ2-1|.|TRBV28
CASSGDRGANEQFF
>TRBJ2-7|.|TRBV28
CASSLWGGLQTYEQYF
>TRBJ2-3|.|TRBV21-1
CANKLDSTDTQYF
>.|.|TRBV4-3
CASSLRLAGGRETQYF
>TRBJ2-1|.|TRBV7-2
CASSFPRARAPKEEQFF
>TRBJ2-5|.|TRBV3-1
CASVPGGKETQYF
>TRBJ2-3|.|TRBV28
CASSPPTSLGTDTQYF
>TRBJ2-1|.|TRBV4-3
CASSQLGLVEGRQFF
>TRBJ1-6|once|TRBV14
CASSQDGTGARFSPLHF
>TRBJ1-2|few|TRBV11-2
CASSGRQGRDGYTF
>TRBJ2-7|few|TRBV12-3/TRBV12-4
CASSGQGGVYEQYF
>TRBJ2-5|.|TRBV11-1
CASRALQETQYF
>TRBJ2-5|.|TRBV6-1
CASDNRDWETQYF
>TRBJ2-7|.|TRBV6-5
CASSSSGTSIYEQYF
>TRBJ2-4|once|TRBV3-1
CASSQMTGLGNIQYF
>TRBJ2-1|.|TRBV24-1
CATEDLAYNEQFF
>TRBJ2-3|.|TRBV7-2
CASSLGVQGTADSQYF
>TRBJ2-5|.|TRBV20-1
CSARLAGGETQYF
>TRBJ2-3|.|TRBV6-1
CASSTLTSGVPFTDTQYF